One and the same sample provided the 20 T cell receptor beta chains below, sequenced in a study of T cell changes during pregnancy in multiple sclerosis. This table comes from immunoSEQ multiplex PCR, and its TCRdb copy is limited to in-frame clones, with some not included. In the table there are approximately 83,000 clones, 80% to 95% of which are singletons. The source was peripheral blood, collected in the first trimester of pregnancy. These receptor sequences come from a female donor with multiple sclerosis, enrolled in a pregnancy study.

The chain employs TRBV29-1 and TRBJ1-1; no clear D gene. The V and J ends lost 3 bases and 3 bases respectively, with 11 bases between them. Germline V gene lookup returns CDR1 SQVTM and CDR2 ANQGSEA. The CDR3 is 13 amino acids. DNA of the CDR3: TGCAGCGTTGACCGACTGCTGGACACTGAAGCTTTCTTT. Protein sequence: CSVDRLLDTEAFF.

In its sample, this clone was seen a few times. The chain links TRBV30 to TRBJ2-5, with unresolved D. The germline V gene has CDR1 GTSNPN and CDR2 SVGIG (reference sequence). The CDR3 sequence is 15 residues long. Trimming left V 2 bases short and J 2 bases short, with 15 bases between. The CDR3 reads CAWSSSMELQETQYF. DNA for the CDR3: TGTGCCTGGAGTAGTTCGATGGAGCTGCAAGAGACCCAGTACTTC.

V is TRBV6-5 and J is TRBJ1-1; 7 positions agree with TRBD1. After removal of 3 bases from V and 1 base from J, the junction contained 5 bases not matched to a gene. Looked up from germline, CDR1 is MNHEY and CDR2 is SVGAGI. CDR3 length: 15 amino acids. CDR3 sequence: CASSYYGTANTEAFF. The CDR3 DNA reads TGTGCCAGCAGTTATTACGGGACAGCGAACACTGAAGCTTTCTTT.

The chain joins TRBV5-4 to TRBJ2-2, with 8 positions matching TRBD2. Germline values: CDR1 SGHNT, CDR2 YYREEE (reference sequence). This CDR3 has 16 amino acids. The V and J ends lost 1 base and 1 base, in that order; junction bases with no gene match: 3. The CDR3 loop is CASSLSGGGNTGELFF. Here the CDR3 DNA reads TGTGCCAGCAGCTTGTCCGGGGGGGGGAACACCGGGGAGCTGTTTTTT.

The genes are TRBV12-5 and TRBJ2-1; D possibly corresponds to TRBD1 (6 bases). Germline V gene lookup returns CDR1 LGHNT and CDR2 FRNRAP. Trimming shortened V by 5 bases and J by 4 bases, and 24 bases separated the two germline ends. CDR3 length: 18 residues. The CDR3 DNA reads as TGTGCTAGTGGTCCCGATAGAACCGACAGGCCTGGGTACAATGAGCAGTTCTTC. Translation gives CASGPDRTDRPGYNEQFF. Supplemented by reference TRBV12-5 and TRBJ2-1, the full variable domain reads DARVTQTPRHKVTEMGQEVTMRCQPILGHNTVFWYRQTMMQGLELLAYFRNRAPLDDSGMPKDRFSAEMPDATLATLKIQPSEPRDSAVYFCASGPDRTDRPGYNEQFFGPGTRLTVL.

The gene calls are TRBV10-3 and TRBJ2-1; 8 bases are a match to TRBD2. The CDR3 covers 13 residues. CDR1 ENHRY and CDR2 SYGVKD come from the germline V gene. The junction had 2 bases not matched to a gene; V was cut back by 9 bases and J by 1 base. The CDR3, as DNA: TGTGCCATTAGCGGGGTTTCCTACAATGAGCAGTTCTTC. Protein sequence: CAISGVSYNEQFF.

The chain employs TRBV30 and TRBJ1-1; D may be TRBD1 (6 bases). The germline V gene encodes CDR1 GTSNPN and CDR2 SVGIG (reference sequence). The length of the CDR3 is 12 residues. Trimming removed 2 bases from V and 11 bases from J, with 15 bases in between. CDR3 bases: TGTGCCTGGAGTTCTGGGGGCGGGTGGGCTTTCTTT. Protein: CAWSSGGGWAFF.

This chain connects TRBV9 to TRBJ2-7, with 8 positions matching TRBD2. Trimming removed 3 bases from V and 5 bases from J; junction bases left unmatched: 1. This CDR3 has 12 amino acids. Germline V gene data show CDR1 as SGDLS and CDR2 as YYNGEE. CDR3 amino acids: CASSAGGDEQYF. DNA of the CDR3: TGTGCCAGCAGCGCCGGGGGGGACGAGCAGTACTTC.

The chain recombines TRBV19 with TRBJ2-5, with 9 bases that match TRBD1. Unmatched junction bases numbered 10, after V lost 7 bases and J lost 4 bases. The CDR3 runs 15 residues. CDR1 is LNHDA, CDR2 SQIVND, per germline (reference sequence). The DNA for the CDR3 is TGTGCCAGTACTTTTGAAACAGGGGGCATAGAGACCCAGTACTTC. Protein: CASTFETGGIETQYF.

As DNA, the CDR3 is TGTGCCAGCAGCGTAGCTATCTCGGGACTAGCGGGGGAAACCTACAATGAGCAGTTCTTC. This codes for CASSVAISGLAGETYNEQFF. The V and J genes are TRBV9 and TRBJ2-1; TRBD2 agrees at 14 bases. Per germline, CDR1 SGDLS and CDR2 YYNGEE. There are 20 residues in the CDR3. With V trimmed by 0 bases and J by 2 bases, 10 bases remained unmatched.

The V and J genes are TRBV5-1 and TRBJ1-2; D ambiguous. The germline V gene encodes CDR1 SGHRS and CDR2 YFSETQ. Trimming took 0 bases from V and 2 from J, leaving 8 bases between them. The CDR3 is made up of 14 amino acids. CDR3 DNA: TGCGCCAGCAGCTTGGCCGCGGGGAACTATGGCTACACCTTC. Translating it yields CASSLAAGNYGYTF.

The chain employs TRBV18 and TRBJ2-1, with D perhaps TRBD2 (6 bases). Germline V gives CDR1 KGHSH, CDR2 LQKENI. Trimming removed 6 bases at V and 0 bases at J, with 15 bases between. CDR3 length: 16 residues. The CDR3 is CASSSLGRGSYNEQFF. CDR3 sequence (DNA): TGTGCCAGCTCCTCCTTGGGGCGGGGCTCCTACAATGAGCAGTTCTTC.

The chain carries TRBV5-6 and TRBJ2-7; no clear D. Trimming removed 4 bases from V and 0 bases from J, with 5 bases in between. The CDR3 is made up of 12 amino acids. Germline CDR1 reads SGHDT; CDR2 reads YYEEEE. The CDR3 is CASSVSSYEQYF. CDR3 DNA sequence: TGTGCCAGCAGCGTGAGCTCCTACGAGCAGTACTTC.

This clone was seen only once. The chain uses TRBV6-5 and TRBJ2-3, with 8 bases lining up with TRBD2. The CDR3 runs to 14 residues. V dropped 10 bases and J dropped 3; count of bases not matched to a gene: 9. The V gene's germline CDR1 is MNHEY and CDR2 SVGAGI. The DNA of the CDR3 is TGTGCCACGAAATCGGGGGGGCCTACAGATACGCAGTATTTT. Protein product: CATKSGGPTDTQYF.

The chain couples TRBV11-2 to TRBJ2-1; 9 bases agree with TRBD2. The CDR3 covers 16 residues. CDR1 is SGHAT and CDR2 is FQNNGV in the germline V gene. J lost 2 bases, V lost 1 base, and 3 bases had no gene match. This chain's CDR3 is CASSLGSGGTYNEQFF. The CDR3 DNA follows: TGTGCCAGCAGCTTAGGTAGCGGGGGCACCTACAATGAGCAGTTCTTC. The full variable domain, completed using reference TRBV11-2 and TRBJ2-1, is EAGVAQSPRYKIIEKRQSVAFWCNPISGHATLYWYQQILGQGPKLLIQFQNNGVVDDSQLPKDRFSAERLKGVDSTLKIQPAKLEDSAVYLCASSLGSGGTYNEQFFGPGTRLTVL.

The rearrangement uses TRBV19 and TRBJ2-1; the match to TRBD2 covers 7 bases. The CDR3 consists of 14 residues. V was pared by 5 bases and J by 2 bases, with 3 bases of the junction left unmatched. CDR1 is LNHDA and CDR2 is SQIVND in the germline V gene (reference sequence). CDR3 in amino acids: CASSLAGAYNEQFF. CDR3 nucleotides: TGTGCCAGTAGTCTGGCGGGGGCCTACAATGAGCAGTTCTTC.

The chain is built from TRBV10-3 and TRBJ1-2; D is perhaps TRBD1 (5 bases). Between the trimmed V and J ends, which lost 2 bases and 8 bases, there was a span of 18 bases. In germline, CDR1 is ENHRY, CDR2 SYGVKD. The CDR3 runs to 15 residues. The CDR3 sequence: CAISEESRQGYGYTF. DNA of the CDR3: TGTGCCATCAGTGAGGAAAGTAGGCAGGGTTACGGCTACACCTTC.

The chain is built from TRBV11-2 and TRBJ1-1, with TRBD1 identical over 9 bases. CDR1 is SGHAT and CDR2 is FQNNGV in the germline V gene. V lost 5 bases and J lost 5; bases outside the gene matches: 6. The CDR3 has 14 amino acids. The CDR3 sequence is CASSKHRGLTEAFF. Written as DNA, the CDR3 is TGTGCCAGCAGCAAGCACAGGGGGCTGACTGAAGCTTTCTTT.

This clone has just one count. This chain joins TRBV18 and TRBJ2-1; D gene unclear. V was trimmed by 3 bases and J by 10 bases, leaving 16 bases between them. CDR1 KGHSH and CDR2 LQKENI come from the germline V gene. This CDR3 contains 14 residues. CDR3 amino acids: CASSPTRFVREQFF. The CDR3 DNA follows: TGTGCCAGCTCACCGACAAGGTTCGTTCGAGAGCAGTTCTTC.

The V gene is TRBV29-1, the J gene TRBJ2-1; D possibly corresponds to TRBD1 (5 bases). Trimming took off 5 bases at V and 7 bases at J, with 18 bases between the two ends. The CDR3 is made up of 14 amino acids. The germline V gene encodes CDR1 SQVTM and CDR2 ANQGSEA. CDR3 DNA sequence: TGCAGCGTTTTGGAACAGGTTATGTGGAATGAGCAGTTCTTC. It yields the protein CSVLEQVMWNEQFF.